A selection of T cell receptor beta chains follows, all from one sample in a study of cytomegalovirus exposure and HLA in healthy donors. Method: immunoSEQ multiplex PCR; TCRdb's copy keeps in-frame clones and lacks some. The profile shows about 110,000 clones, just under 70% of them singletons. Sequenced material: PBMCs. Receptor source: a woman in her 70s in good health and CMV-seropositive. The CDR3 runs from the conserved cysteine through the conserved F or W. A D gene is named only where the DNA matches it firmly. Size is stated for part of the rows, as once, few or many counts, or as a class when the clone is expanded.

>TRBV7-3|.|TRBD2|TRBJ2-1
TGTGCCAGCAGCTTAGTAGCGGGGGGGATTTCCAATGAGCAGTTCTTC
CASSLVAGGISNEQFF
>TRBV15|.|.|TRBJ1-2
TGTGCCACCAGCAGAGACGGGGAACCAAACTATGGCTACACCTTC
CATSRDGEPNYGYTF
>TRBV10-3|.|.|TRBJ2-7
TGTGCCATCAGTGAGTCCGCAGGGCCCTACGAGCAGTACTTC
CAISESAGPYEQYF
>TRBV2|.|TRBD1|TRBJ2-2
TGTGCCAGCAGTGAAATAGGACAGGGGCTTGGCGGGGAGCTGTTTTTT
CASSEIGQGLGGELFF
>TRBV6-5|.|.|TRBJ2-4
TGTGCCAGCAGCTCGAGGGAGACCAAAAACATTCAGTACTTC
CASSSRETKNIQYF
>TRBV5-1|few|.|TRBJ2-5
TGCGCCAGCAGCTTGAATTGGAGGGAATCCAGGGGGATCCAAGAGACCCAGTACTTC
CASSLNWRESRGIQETQYF
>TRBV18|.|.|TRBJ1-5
TGTGCCAGCTCACCACTTTCTGGAAGTTCGGGGTCCCAGCATTTT
CASSPLSGSSGSQHF
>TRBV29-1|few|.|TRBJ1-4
TGCAGCGTTGTAGCGGGAGTGAATGAAAAACTGTTTTTT
CSVVAGVNEKLFF
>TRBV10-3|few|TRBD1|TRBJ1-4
TGTGCCACACAGGGGAACCTGGAAGGCGAAAAACTGTTTTTT
CATQGNLEGEKLFF
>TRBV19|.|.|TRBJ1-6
TGTGCCAGTAGGGAGGCCAACTATAATTCACCCCTCCACTTT
CASREANYNSPLHF
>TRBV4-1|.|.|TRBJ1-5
TGCGCCAGCAGCCACGCGGAGGGATCAGGGCAGCCCCAGCATTTT
CASSHAEGSGQPQHF
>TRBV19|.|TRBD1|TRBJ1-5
TGTGCCAGTTGCTGGACAGGGACGAGCAATCAGCCCCAGCATTTT
CASCWTGTSNQPQHF
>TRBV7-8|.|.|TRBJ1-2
TGTGCCAGCAGCCCACTCCCCGGGACTAACTATGGCTACACCTTC
CASSPLPGTNYGYTF
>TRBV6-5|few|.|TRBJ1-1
TGTGCCAGCCCTCCCCGCGGGGTTCTGAACACTGAAGCTTTCTTT
CASPPRGVLNTEAFF
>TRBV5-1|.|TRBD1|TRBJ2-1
TGCGCCAGCAGCCAAATTCCTGGACAGGGGAATGGCCCGTTCTTC
CASSQIPGQGNGPFF
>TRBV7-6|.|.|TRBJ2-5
TGTGCCACCTCACCCCACAGGACCCCTCAAGAGACCCAGTACTTC
CATSPHRTPQETQYF
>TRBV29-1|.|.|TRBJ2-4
TGCAGCGTTGTCGGGTATCTCGGCGCCAAAAACATTCAGTACTTC
CSVVGYLGAKNIQYF
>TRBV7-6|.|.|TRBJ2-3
TGTGCCAGCAGCTTAGGCGGGGGCCCAAGCACAGATACGCAGTATTTT
CASSLGGGPSTDTQYF
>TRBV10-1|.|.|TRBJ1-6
TGCGCCAGCAGTGGACAGGCGAGTAATTCACCCCTCCACTTT
CASSGQASNSPLHF
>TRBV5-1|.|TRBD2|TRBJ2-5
TGCGCCAGCAGCTTGAGGGGACTAGCGGGCTATTCGGAGACCCAGTACTTC
CASSLRGLAGYSETQYF
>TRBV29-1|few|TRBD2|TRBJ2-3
TGCAGCGGGTGGACTAGCGGGGGGGGTGGGACGCAGTATTTT
CSGWTSGGGGTQYF
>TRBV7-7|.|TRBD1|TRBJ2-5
TGTGCTAGCAGCTTAGATGGGACAGGGGCGGAGACCCAGTACTTC
CASSLDGTGAETQYF
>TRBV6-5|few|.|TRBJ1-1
TGTGCCAGCAGGCAGGGTAGACAGACTAACACTGAAGCTTTCTTT
CASRQGRQTNTEAFF
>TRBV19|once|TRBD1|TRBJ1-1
TGTGCCAGTACCCAAGGGGACAGGCGGAACACTGAAGCTTTCTTT
CASTQGDRRNTEAFF
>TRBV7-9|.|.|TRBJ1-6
TGTGCCAGCAGACGACAGAGCTCCTATAATTCACCCCTCCACTTT
CASRRQSSYNSPLHF
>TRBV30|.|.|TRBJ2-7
TGTGCCTGGAGTGTACCTCGGTACGAGCAGTACTTC
CAWSVPRYEQYF
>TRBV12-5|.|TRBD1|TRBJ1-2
TGTGCTAGTGGTTTGCCCCAGGGGGATGGCTACACCTTC
CASGLPQGDGYTF
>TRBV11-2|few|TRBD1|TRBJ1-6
TGTGCCAGCAGCTTAGCAGGCAGGGGGAATTCACCCCTCCACTTT
CASSLAGRGNSPLHF
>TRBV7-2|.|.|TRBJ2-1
TGTGCCAGCAGGCCATTTGGAGGTGAGCAGTTCTTC
CASRPFGGEQFF
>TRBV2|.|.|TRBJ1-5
TGTGCCAGCAGACCGGGTCCCTGGGAGCAGCCCCAGCATTTT
CASRPGPWEQPQHF
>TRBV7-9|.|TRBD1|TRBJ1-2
TGTGCCAGCAGTACCGGGACAGGGGGTCCCTATGGCTACACCTTC
CASSTGTGGPYGYTF
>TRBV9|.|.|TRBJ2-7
TGTGCCAGCAGCGTAGGTGACGGGGTGATGTACGAGCAGTACTTC
CASSVGDGVMYEQYF
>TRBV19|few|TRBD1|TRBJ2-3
TGTGCCAGTAGTACCGACAGGGGAGGCACAGATACGCAGTATTTT
CASSTDRGGTDTQYF
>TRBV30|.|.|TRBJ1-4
TGTGCCTGGAGTCGGGACAACGTTAATGAAAAACTGTTTTTT
CAWSRDNVNEKLFF
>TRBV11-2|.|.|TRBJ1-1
TGTGCCAGCAGCGTACAGGAGAACACTGAAGCTTTCTTT
CASSVQENTEAFF
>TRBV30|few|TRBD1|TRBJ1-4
TGTGCCTGGAGACCCTCGGACAGGACTAATGAAAAACTGTTTTTT
CAWRPSDRTNEKLFF
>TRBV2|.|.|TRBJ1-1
TGTGCCAGCAGTGAAAACAGGGAGAGCGCTGAAGCTTTCTTT
CASSENRESAEAFF
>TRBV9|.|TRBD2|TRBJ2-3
TGTGCCAGCAGCGCCGCTAGCGGGGGGGCGGGAGATACGCAGTATTTT
CASSAASGGAGDTQYF
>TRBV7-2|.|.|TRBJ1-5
TGTGCCAGCAGCTTAGAGGGGGTAGGGGGTCAGCCCCAGCATTTT
CASSLEGVGGQPQHF
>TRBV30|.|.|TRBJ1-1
TGTGCCTGGAGTCCGTGGCGTGGTCGGGGGACTGAAGCTTTCTTT
CAWSPWRGRGTEAFF
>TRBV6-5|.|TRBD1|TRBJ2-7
TGTGCCAGCAGGCCCTCGACAGGGTTCACCTACGAGCAGTACTTC
CASRPSTGFTYEQYF
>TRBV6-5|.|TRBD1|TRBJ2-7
TGTGCCAGCAGACAGGGGATCTACGAGCAGTACTTC
CASRQGIYEQYF
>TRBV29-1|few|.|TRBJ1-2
TGCAGCGTCGAAAAACAGGGAATCGGCGGCTACACCTTC
CSVEKQGIGGYTF
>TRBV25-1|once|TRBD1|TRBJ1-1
TGTGCCAGCAGTGGGACAGGAAGCACTGAAGCTTTCTTT
CASSGTGSTEAFF
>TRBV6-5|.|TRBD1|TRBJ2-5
TGTGCCAGCAGTTCCGCCCGACAGGGAGCCCAGTACTTC
CASSSARQGAQYF
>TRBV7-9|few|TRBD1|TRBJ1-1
TGTGCCAGCAGCGCCCGGACAGGGGGTTGGAAGGCTGAAGCTTTCTTT
CASSARTGGWKAEAFF
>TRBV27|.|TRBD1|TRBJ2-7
TGTGCCAGCAGGGGATGGACAGGGGCCATGGAGCAGTACTTC
CASRGWTGAMEQYF
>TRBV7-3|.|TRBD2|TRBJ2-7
TGTGCCAGCAGCCTAGCGGGGGGCCCCTACGAGCAGTACTTC
CASSLAGGPYEQYF
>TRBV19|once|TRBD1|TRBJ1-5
TGTGCCAGTAGTGCCCGACAGGGTAACAATCAGCCCCAGCATTTT
CASSARQGNNQPQHF
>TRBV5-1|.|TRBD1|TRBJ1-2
TGCGCCAGCAGCATAGGACAGGGGATAGGCTATGGCTACACCTTC
CASSIGQGIGYGYTF
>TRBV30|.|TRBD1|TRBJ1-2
TGTGCCTGGAGTGCCCAGACGACAGGGGGCGAGAGCTACACCTTC
CAWSAQTTGGESYTF
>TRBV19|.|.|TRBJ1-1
TGTGCCAGTAGTATGCGGGACCATAACACTGAAGCTTTCTTT
CASSMRDHNTEAFF
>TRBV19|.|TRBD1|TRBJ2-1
TGTGCCAGTAGAGGACAGGCTGCCCAAAGCTCCTACAATGAGCAGTTCTTC
CASRGQAAQSSYNEQFF
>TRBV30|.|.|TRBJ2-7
TGTGCCTGGAGCGATGCAAGATATAGTTACGAGCAGTACTTC
CAWSDARYSYEQYF
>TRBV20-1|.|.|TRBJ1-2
TGCAGTGCGGAGAAAGGCAGTGGCTACACCTTC
CSAEKGSGYTF
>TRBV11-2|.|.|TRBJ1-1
TGTGCCAGCAATTCCCAATCGGGGAACACTGAAGCTTTCTTT
CASNSQSGNTEAFF
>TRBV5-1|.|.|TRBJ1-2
TGCGCCAGCAGCTTGGCCGGATCCGGCGACAGACCCTATGGCTACACCTTC
CASSLAGSGDRPYGYTF
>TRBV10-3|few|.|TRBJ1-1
TGTGCCATCAGAGACTCCGGGAGAAACACTGAAGCTTTCTTT
CAIRDSGRNTEAFF